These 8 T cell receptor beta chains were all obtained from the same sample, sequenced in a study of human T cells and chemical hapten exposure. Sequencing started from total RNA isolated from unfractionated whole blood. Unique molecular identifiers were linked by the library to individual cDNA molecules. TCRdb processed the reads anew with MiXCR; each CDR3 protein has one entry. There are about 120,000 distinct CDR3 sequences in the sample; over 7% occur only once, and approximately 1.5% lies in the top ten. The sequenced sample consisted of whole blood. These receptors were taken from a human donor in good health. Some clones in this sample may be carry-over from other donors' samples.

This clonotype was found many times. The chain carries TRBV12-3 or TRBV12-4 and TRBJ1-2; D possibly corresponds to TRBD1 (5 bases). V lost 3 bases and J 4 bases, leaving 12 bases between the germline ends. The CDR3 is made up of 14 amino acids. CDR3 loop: CASSFAGGVYGYTF. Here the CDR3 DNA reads TGTGCCAGCAGTTTCGCTGGGGGAGTCTATGGCTACACCTTC.

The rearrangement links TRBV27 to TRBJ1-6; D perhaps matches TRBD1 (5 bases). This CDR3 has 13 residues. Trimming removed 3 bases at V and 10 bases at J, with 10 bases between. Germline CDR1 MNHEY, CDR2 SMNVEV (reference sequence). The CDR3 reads CASSLEGESPLHF. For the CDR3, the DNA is TGTGCCAGCAGTTTGGAAGGGGAATCACCCCTCCACTTT.

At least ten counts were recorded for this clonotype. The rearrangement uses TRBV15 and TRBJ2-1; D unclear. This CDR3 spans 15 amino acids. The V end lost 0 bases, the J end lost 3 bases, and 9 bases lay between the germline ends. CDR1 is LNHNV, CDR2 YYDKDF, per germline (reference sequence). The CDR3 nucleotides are TGTGCCACCAGCAGAGATATGGCTGACTACAATGAGCAGTTCTTC. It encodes CATSRDMADYNEQFF.

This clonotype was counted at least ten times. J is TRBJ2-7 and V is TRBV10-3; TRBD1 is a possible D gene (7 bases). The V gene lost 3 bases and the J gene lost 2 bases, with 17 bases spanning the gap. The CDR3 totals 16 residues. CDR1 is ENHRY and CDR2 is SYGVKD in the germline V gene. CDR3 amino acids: CAISEPQDREAYEQYF. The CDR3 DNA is TGTGCCATCAGTGAACCCCAAGACAGGGAGGCCTACGAGCAGTACTTC.

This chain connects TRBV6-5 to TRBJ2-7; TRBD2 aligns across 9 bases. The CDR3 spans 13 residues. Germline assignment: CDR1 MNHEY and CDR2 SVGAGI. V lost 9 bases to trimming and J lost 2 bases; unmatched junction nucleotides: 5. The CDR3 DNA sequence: TGTGCCAGGCGGGAGGGCCGACCCTACGAGCAGTACTTC. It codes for CARREGRPYEQYF.

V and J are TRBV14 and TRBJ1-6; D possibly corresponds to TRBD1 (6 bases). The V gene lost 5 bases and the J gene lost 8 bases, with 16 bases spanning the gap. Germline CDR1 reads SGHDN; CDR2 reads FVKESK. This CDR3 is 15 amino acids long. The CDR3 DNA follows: TGTGCCAGCAGCACCAGGGGATATGGGGATTCACCCCTCCACTTT. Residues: CASSTRGYGDSPLHF.

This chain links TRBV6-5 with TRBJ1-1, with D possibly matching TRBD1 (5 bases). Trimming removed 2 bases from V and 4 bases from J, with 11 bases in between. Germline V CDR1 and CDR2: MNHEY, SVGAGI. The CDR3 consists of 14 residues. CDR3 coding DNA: TGTGCCAGCAGTTACGGGGCAGGATCCACTGAAGCTTTCTTT. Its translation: CASSYGAGSTEAFF.

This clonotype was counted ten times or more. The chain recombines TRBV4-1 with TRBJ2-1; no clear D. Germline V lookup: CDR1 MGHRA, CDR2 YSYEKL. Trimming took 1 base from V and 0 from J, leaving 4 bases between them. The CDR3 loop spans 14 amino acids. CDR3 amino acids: CASSQGSSYNEQFF. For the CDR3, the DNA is TGCGCCAGCAGCCAAGGCTCCTCCTACAATGAGCAGTTCTTC.